The table lists the clone carrying this T cell receptor beta chain with many counts. MiXCR, applied by TCRdb to the 5' RACE reads, yields one record per CDR3 protein. The sample yields roughly 1.6 million distinct CDR3 sequences, 25% to 35% seen once. This entry comes from a study of identical twins. The CDR3 has 15 residues. CDR1 is DFQATT and CDR2 is SNEGSKA in the germline V gene (reference sequence). The V segment lost 5 bases and the J segment 4 bases; nucleotides outside the gene matches: 11. This receptor was obtained from a newborn girl in good health. Sequenced input: cord blood. V and J are TRBV20-1 and TRBJ1-5, with TRBD1 matching 7 bases. CDR3 bases: TGCAGTGCTCCCGTCGACAGGGTTTCGAATCAGCCCCAGCATTTT. Translated: CSAPVDRVSNQPQHF.